Listed here are 27 T cell receptor beta chains from one sample, sequenced in a study of T-cell reconstitution after alpha-beta-depleted transplantation in children. Unique molecular identifiers were built into the TCRbeta library. Each CDR3 protein is one row after TCRdb ran MiXCR on the PCR reads. The sample has some 290,000 distinct CDR3 sequences, roughly 21% seen once. The input for sequencing was PBMCs, mostly from graft donor cells, taken 180 days after TCRalphabeta/CD19-depleted stem cell transplant. All receptors derive from a male patient younger than 18 who had a stem cell transplant for acute lymphoblastic leukemia, so the T cells may come from the graft donor.

The CDR3 DNA is TGTGCCAGCAGCTCGAGACAGGGATTCGAGCAGTACTTC. Translation gives CASSSRQGFEQYF. The genes are TRBV7-7 and TRBJ2-7; 7 bases match TRBD1. Germline V gives CDR1 SSHAT, CDR2 FNYEAQ (reference sequence). V trimming: 4 bases; J trimming: 6 bases; junction bases outside the gene matches: 6. This CDR3 has 13 amino acids.

This clonotype has a single count. CDR3 protein: CASSPRGLAGGPNTGELFF. CDR3 nucleotide sequence: TGTGCCAGCAGTCCACGTGGACTAGCGGGAGGGCCTAACACCGGGGAGCTGTTTTTT. The chain joins TRBV27 to TRBJ2-2; 15 nucleotides match TRBD2. The germline V gene encodes CDR1 MNHEY and CDR2 SMNVEV (reference sequence). This CDR3 has 19 residues. Trimming at V came to 5 bases and at J to 2 bases, leaving 9 bases not matched to a gene.

The J gene is TRBJ2-7, the V gene TRBV15; D is unclear. Germline lookup yields CDR1 LNHNV and CDR2 YYDKDF (reference sequence). The V gene lost 0 bases and the J gene lost 1 base, with 4 bases spanning the gap. There are 13 residues in the CDR3. CDR3 DNA: TGTGCCACCAGCAGAGATAGGTCCTACGAGCAGTACTTC. Translation: CATSRDRSYEQYF.

This clonotype was seen a few times. V is TRBV4-1 and J is TRBJ2-1; 9 bases are a match to TRBD2. The J segment lost 13 bases and the V segment lost 0 bases, leaving 13 bases of the junction unmatched. Germline V gene lookup returns CDR1 MGHRA and CDR2 YSYEKL. This CDR3 region has 16 residues. The CDR3 loop is CASSQDTGLAYSPQFF. The CDR3 bases are TGCGCCAGCAGCCAAGATACGGGACTAGCCTATAGCCCCCAGTTCTTC.

V gene TRBV5-1 combines with J gene TRBJ2-1; D may be TRBD1 (6 bases). From germline, CDR1 is SGHRS and CDR2 YFSETQ. This CDR3 is built from 16 residues. V gave up 3 bases and J gave up 2 bases, with 15 bases separating them. CDR3 DNA: TGCGCCAGCAGCTCCCTAGGGGGAAGGACCTACAATGAGCAGTTCTTC. Amino acids: CASSSLGGRTYNEQFF.

V gene TRBV11-3 combines with J gene TRBJ2-1; tentatively, D is TRBD2 (6 bases). V lost 2 bases to trimming and J lost 6 bases, with 11 bases between them. This CDR3 has 14 residues. The germline CDR1 and CDR2 sequences are SGHNT and YENEEA. The CDR3 sequence: CASSLTVEGNEQFF. The DNA for the CDR3 is TGTGCCAGCAGCTTAACCGTGGAGGGCAATGAGCAGTTCTTC.

The chain couples TRBV11-2 to TRBJ2-2, with 9 bases identical to TRBD1. The CDR3 totals 19 residues. The junction had 12 bases not matched to a gene; V was cut back by 2 bases and J by 2 bases. CDR1 is SGHAT, CDR2 FQNNGV, per germline. In DNA, the CDR3 is TGTGCCAGCAGCTTAAGAGGGAGGGGACAGGGTAGAAACACCGGGGAGCTGTTTTTT. Translation: CASSLRGRGQGRNTGELFF.

The chain uses TRBV12-3 or TRBV12-4 and TRBJ2-3; 10 bases are shared with TRBD2. The CDR3 has 17 residues. Trimming at V came to 3 bases and at J to 4 bases, leaving 10 bases not matched to a gene. The CDR3 reads CASSFDLLAGVSDTQYF. DNA of the CDR3: TGTGCCAGCAGTTTCGATCTTCTAGCGGGAGTATCAGATACGCAGTATTTT.

This clonotype showed up just a few times. The chain joins TRBV6-5 to TRBJ2-3; the D is unclear. The CDR3 is 14 amino acids. CDR1 is MNHEY and CDR2 is SVGAGI in the germline V gene. V lost 2 bases, J lost 3 bases, and 9 bases lay in between. Here the CDR3 reads CASSYPQRTDTQYF. The CDR3 DNA sequence: TGTGCCAGCAGTTACCCCCAGCGAACAGATACGCAGTATTTT.

The chain joins TRBV7-8 to TRBJ2-7, with 8 bases aligning to TRBD1. This CDR3 has 14 residues. V lost 5 bases, J lost 6 bases, and 9 bases stayed unmatched. CDR1 and CDR2 from the germline V gene are SGHVS and FQNEAQ. CDR3 sequence (DNA): TGTGCCAGCAGCACCCGGACAGGGAGGTCCGAGCAGTACTTC. Protein: CASSTRTGRSEQYF.

This clonotype was detected a few times. The V gene is TRBV7-6, the J gene TRBJ2-3, with no clear D. Germline assignment: CDR1 SGHVS and CDR2 FNYEAQ. This CDR3 has 14 amino acids. V shed 5 bases and J shed 7 bases, with 16 bases lying between them. CDR3 nucleotide sequence: TGTGCCAGCAGCCCACCCGGAATCTCGTATACGCAGTATTTT. This gives the protein CASSPPGISYTQYF.

V gene TRBV9 combines with J gene TRBJ2-7; D tentatively reads TRBD1 or TRBD2 (6 bases each). The CDR3 covers 13 residues. Germline V gene sequence: CDR1 SGDLS, CDR2 YYNGEE. Trimming removed 4 bases at V and 4 bases at J, with 12 bases between. The CDR3, as DNA: TGTGCCAGCAGCCAGTGGGGGGCTTACGAGCAGTACTTC. This codes for CASSQWGAYEQYF. The variable domain in full, completed from reference TRBV9 and TRBJ2-7, reads DSGVTQTPKHLITATGQRVTLRCSPRSGDLSVYWYQQSLDQGLQFLIQYYNGEERAKGNILERFSAQQFPDLHSELNLSSLELGDSALYFCASSQWGAYEQYFGPGTRLTVT.

This clonotype was counted only a few times. This chain connects TRBV3-1 to TRBJ2-1; 13 bases map to TRBD2. Germline loops: CDR1 LGHDT, CDR2 YNNKEL (reference sequence). The CDR3 length is 15 residues. V was clipped by 4 bases and J by 8 bases; unmatched bases: 5. CDR3 in amino acids: CASSPTSGRAYEQFF. CDR3 bases: TGTGCCAGCAGCCCCACTAGCGGGAGGGCCTATGAGCAGTTCTTC.

This clonotype was observed a few times. The gene calls are TRBV7-9 and TRBJ2-1, with 10 positions matching TRBD2. The CDR3 contains 20 residues. V lost 6 bases and J lost 3; bases outside the gene matches: 20. CDR1 SEHNR and CDR2 FQNEAQ come from the germline V gene (reference sequence). The CDR3, as DNA: TGTGCCAGCAGGCACACCAGGACTAGCGGAAAAGAGGGCCTCTACAATGAGCAGTTCTTC. Amino acids: CASRHTRTSGKEGLYNEQFF.

This clonotype was seen a handful of times. This CDR3 fails to terminate in the conserved phenylalanine or tryptophan, so it likely reflects a read error. The rearrangement joins TRBV7-9 to TRBJ1-1, with D unclear. V was clipped by 0 bases and J by 7 bases, with 12 bases between them. Germline assignment: CDR1 SEHNR and CDR2 FQNEAQ (reference sequence). The CDR3 has 14 amino acids. The CDR3 loop reads CASSLARTVREAFL. The CDR3 DNA is TGTGCCAGCAGCTTAGCCCGGACCGTCCGTGAAGCTTTCCTT.

The chain joins TRBV27 to TRBJ2-7; no clear D. Trimming pared 6 bases from V and 5 bases from J, leaving 17 bases between. CDR1 and CDR2 from the germline V gene are MNHEY and SMNVEV (reference sequence). This CDR3 spans 14 amino acids. The CDR3 DNA follows: TGTGCCAGCAGGAAGGGCCAGGACCTAAACGAGCAGTACTTC. Its protein product is CASRKGQDLNEQYF.

The chain couples TRBV15 to TRBJ2-7; 9 bases fit TRBD1. With V trimmed by 0 bases and J by 4 bases, 7 bases remained unmatched. This CDR3 comprises 16 residues. Germline V CDR1 and CDR2: LNHNV, YYDKDF (reference sequence). CDR3 sequence (DNA): TGTGCCACCAGCAGAGATTTGACAGGGGGTGGGTACGAGCAGTACTTC. It translates to CATSRDLTGGGYEQYF.

The gene calls are TRBV24-1 and TRBJ2-2; D tentatively fits TRBD1 or TRBD2 (5 bases each). CDR1 is KGHDR and CDR2 is SFDVKD in the germline V gene. V lost 3 bases and J 4 bases, leaving 23 bases between the germline ends. The CDR3 totals 19 residues. CDR3 protein: CATSDRTGTRYGVTGELFF. As DNA, the CDR3 is TGTGCCACCAGTGATAGAACCGGGACCAGATACGGAGTCACCGGGGAGCTGTTTTTT.

The rearrangement joins TRBV5-1 to TRBJ1-2, with D uncertain. V lost 0 bases and J lost 7, with 10 bases in between. The germline V gene has CDR1 SGHRS and CDR2 YFSETQ. The CDR3 is 13 amino acids. This chain's CDR3 is CASSLGARFGYTF. The DNA for the CDR3 is TGCGCCAGCAGCTTGGGCGCTCGGTTTGGCTACACCTTC.

This rearrangement joins TRBV5-1 to TRBJ2-1; 12 bases line up with TRBD2. The germline V gene encodes CDR1 SGHRS and CDR2 YFSETQ. There are 18 residues in the CDR3. With 3 bases clipped from V and 0 bases from J, the junction kept 7 bases outside the gene matches. Written as DNA, the CDR3 is TGCGCCAGCAGCTCCCGGACTAGCGGGATAAGCTCCTACAATGAGCAGTTCTTC. It codes for CASSSRTSGISSYNEQFF.

J is TRBJ2-1 and V is TRBV6-5; 12 nucleotides agree with TRBD2. Per germline, CDR1 MNHEY and CDR2 SVGAGI. The CDR3 loop spans 14 amino acids. V lost 0 bases to trimming and J lost 15 bases; unmatched junction nucleotides: 6. For the CDR3, the DNA is TGTGCCAGCAGTTACTCGAGTCTAGCGGGGGGGGCGTTCTTC. This codes for CASSYSSLAGGAFF.

The rearrangement links TRBV15 to TRBJ2-7; D perhaps matches TRBD2 (6 bases). This CDR3 comprises 13 residues. Germline V gene lookup returns CDR1 LNHNV and CDR2 YYDKDF (reference sequence). The germline V and J ends were trimmed by 3 bases and 7 bases, with 13 bases remaining between them. The CDR3 spells CATSSAEGHEQYF. The CDR3 nucleotides are TGTGCCACCAGCAGTGCGGAGGGGCATGAGCAGTACTTC.

This clonotype was observed a handful of times. The chain joins TRBV4-1 to TRBJ2-2; D may match TRBD1 or TRBD2 (5 bases each). The CDR3 consists of 17 residues. Germline V gene data show CDR1 as MGHRA and CDR2 as YSYEKL. Trimming left V 3 bases short and J 6 bases short, with 20 bases between. For the CDR3, the DNA is TGCGCCAGCAGCCATCCCCTGAGGGGTCCGATCGCCGGGGAGCTGTTTTTT. Its translation is CASSHPLRGPIAGELFF.

The chain recombines TRBV7-9 with TRBJ2-1; D may be TRBD1 (6 bases). CDR1 is SEHNR and CDR2 is FQNEAQ in the germline V gene (reference sequence). Deletions cut 8 bases from V and 4 bases from J, with 12 bases between. The length of the CDR3 is 13 residues. The DNA of the CDR3 is TGTGCCAGCGGTCGGACAGCTTACAATGAGCAGTTCTTC. It translates to CASGRTAYNEQFF.

This clonotype has only a few counts. V and J are TRBV10-3 and TRBJ2-4; the D gene could be TRBD1 or TRBD2 (5 bases each). The ends were cut back, 2 bases at V and 0 bases at J, with 14 bases in the middle. The CDR3 spans 17 residues. The germline V gene has CDR1 ENHRY and CDR2 SYGVKD. CDR3 bases: TGTGCCATCAGTGAGCGGGGCACTGGGTTAGCCAAAAACATTCAGTACTTC. Its protein product is CAISERGTGLAKNIQYF.

Only a few counts were recorded for this clonotype. The chain joins TRBV29-1 to TRBJ2-1, with unresolved D. This CDR3 region has 12 residues. V lost 3 bases and J lost 3, with 6 bases in between. Looked up from germline, CDR1 is SQVTM and CDR2 is ANQGSEA. The DNA of the CDR3 is TGCAGCGTTGAGGTGATCTACAATGAGCAGTTCTTC. It codes for CSVEVIYNEQFF.

J is TRBJ2-7 and V is TRBV20-1; 9 nucleotides line up with TRBD2. The CDR3 has 14 residues. V dropped 4 bases and J dropped 4; count of bases not matched to a gene: 8. Looked up from germline, CDR1 is DFQATT and CDR2 is SNEGSKA (reference sequence). DNA of the CDR3: TGCAGTGCTACCCCCCTAGCGGGACTTTACGAGCAGTACTTC. The encoded protein is CSATPLAGLYEQYF.